The sequence of this TCR beta chain was determined in a study of T-cell reconstitution after alpha-beta-depleted transplantation in children. General observations from the study: Some patients' high day-60 TCRbeta diversity was traced to surviving recipient T cells and thymic progenitors. At the one-year point after transplant, T-cell counts and TCRbeta diversity were found to come mostly from T cells that had been newly produced. About two months after transplant, alpha-beta T cells reportedly came from several hundred expanded graft clones.

The TCRbeta library incorporated unique molecular identifiers. TCRdb re-analysed the PCR reads in MiXCR, keeping a single row per CDR3 protein. The data show nearly 350,000 distinct CDR3 sequences, 16% seen once. V was pared by 8 bases and J by 1 base, with 10 bases of the junction left unmatched. The CDR3 has 16 amino acids. Germline CDR1 DFQATT, CDR2 SNEGSKA (reference sequence). This clonotype was detected only once. Its antigen remains unidentified. The sample here was PBMCs, mostly from graft donor cells, taken 360 days after TCRalphabeta/CD19-depleted stem cell transplant. The TCR sequence derives from a male patient aged 2-9 years who had a stem cell transplant for acute lymphoblastic leukemia, so the T cells may come from the graft donor. V is TRBV20-1 and J is TRBJ2-5; 13 bases fit TRBD2. CDR3 loop: CSSIGTSGKGQETQYF. DNA of the CDR3: TGCAGTTCAATCGGGACTAGCGGGAAAGGCCAAGAGACCCAGTACTTC.